This T cell receptor beta chain was identified during a study of graft-versus-host responses after intestinal transplantation. Across the study: In this cohort, recipients had multivisceral, liver-intestinal, or isolated intestinal transplants. The recipients all started with anti-thymocyte globulin induction and then took tacrolimus and steroids for around three years.

There are 15 residues in the CDR3. V was shortened by 5 bases and J by 2 bases, with 16 bases between the two germline ends. CDR1 and CDR2 (germline): PRHDT, FYEKMQ (reference sequence). As for this clone: What it recognizes is unknown.

The protocol was immunoSEQ multiplex PCR, while the TCRdb copy is restricted to in-frame clones and leaves out a portion. The profile shows some 130,000 clones, 85% to 95% of them singletons. General study results and limits: GvH clones detected in recipient marrow included some appearing first in ileum or blood.

The chain has TRBV13 and TRBJ2-7; tentative D call: TRBD2 (7 bases). This sequence originates from a human donor who received an intestinal transplant. The sequencing here drew on unstimulated CD8+ T cells sorted from spleen or lymph node cells, taken before intestinal transplant. This CDR3 reads CASSRYEGGAYEQYF. CDR3 sequence (DNA): TGTGCCAGCAGCCGATATGAAGGGGGGGCCTACGAGCAGTACTTC.